This T cell receptor (beta chain) is drawn from a study of control samples from healthy donors and cancer patients. Profiling relied on immunoSEQ multiplex PCR, and the TCRdb table lists in-frame clones only, not all of them. This sample has roughly 130,000 clones, with about 88% found just once. V dropped 1 base and J dropped 10; count of bases not matched to a gene: 4. This CDR3 spans 12 amino acids. CDR1 is SQVTM, CDR2 ANQGSEA, per germline. The receptor's source is a man aged 50 to 59 in good health. The sequencing sample was made of blood. The rearrangement links TRBV29-1 to TRBJ2-1; 7 nucleotides align to TRBD1. CDR3 protein: CSVEVQGSEQFF. The CDR3 DNA reads as TGCAGCGTTGAAGTACAGGGGAGCGAGCAGTTCTTC.